What follows are 32 T cell receptor beta chains derived from one specimen sequenced in a study of identical twins. TCRdb redid the calling of the 5' RACE reads with MiXCR, one entry per CDR3 protein. Of about 260,000 distinct CDR3 sequences detected, about 7% appear once; the ten largest clones hold roughly 3.6%. These data were likewise used in another study, on yellow fever vaccine responses in identical twins.

The specimen was memory (CD45RO+) T cells sorted from blood. The source of these receptors is a woman aged 18-29 years in good health.

The chain recombines TRBV20-1 with TRBJ1-5; D uncertain. Germline V gene data show CDR1 as DFQATT and CDR2 as SNEGSKA (reference sequence). The CDR3 spans 12 residues. The ends were cut back, 5 bases at V and 10 bases at J, with 15 bases in the middle. CDR3: CSAWPFEGPQHF. The CDR3, as DNA: TGCAGTGCTTGGCCGTTTGAGGGTCCCCAGCATTTT.

The chain carries TRBV7-3 and TRBJ1-1, with D tentatively TRBD1 (5 bases). Per the germline V gene, CDR1 is SGHTA and CDR2 is FQGTGA. Trimming took 2 bases from V and 4 from J, leaving 14 bases between them. CDR3 size: 15 residues. The CDR3 bases are TGTGCCAGCAGCTTAGGCGGGGCGAGTAGCACTGAAGCTTTCTTT. Protein: CASSLGGASSTEAFF.

In this sample, this clonotype turned up a few times. V is TRBV3-1 and J is TRBJ2-3, with D perhaps TRBD2 (5 bases). The CDR3 length is 15 residues. The germline V and J ends were trimmed by 4 bases and 1 base, with 12 bases remaining between them. Per the germline V gene, CDR1 is LGHDT and CDR2 is YNNKEL (reference sequence). CDR3 in DNA: TGTGCCAGCAGCCCCGTGACTACTGGCACAGATACGCAGTATTTT. It is translated as CASSPVTTGTDTQYF.

This clonotype has just a few counts. This sequence joins TRBV28 and TRBJ2-1, with 8 bases that match TRBD1. The CDR3 spans 14 residues. V was clipped by 11 bases and J by 2 bases; unmatched bases: 8. Per the germline V gene, CDR1 is MDHEN and CDR2 is SYDVKM. The CDR3 sequence: CAATPGQAYNEQFF. DNA for the CDR3: TGTGCCGCCACCCCGGGACAGGCCTACAATGAGCAGTTCTTC.

This clonotype was picked up many times. The chain employs TRBV11-2 and TRBJ2-3, with 9 bases identical to TRBD1. Germline lookup yields CDR1 SGHAT and CDR2 FQNNGV. The V gene end was trimmed by 3 bases and the J gene end by 3 bases; junction bases not matched to a gene: 10. There are 17 residues in the CDR3. CDR3: CASSFPGTGFGTDTQYF. The DNA of the CDR3 is TGTGCCAGCAGCTTCCCCGGGACAGGGTTTGGGACAGATACGCAGTATTTT.

This clonotype has at least ten counts. The genes are TRBV3-1 and TRBJ2-5; no clear D gene. The CDR3 spans 11 residues. The V end lost 2 bases, the J end lost 5 bases, and 3 bases lay between the germline ends. CDR1 and CDR2 (germline): LGHDT, YNNKEL (reference sequence). DNA for the CDR3: TGTGCCAGCAGCCAAATGGAGACCCAGTACTTC. It yields the protein CASSQMETQYF.

The table lists this clonotype with many counts. This chain connects TRBV25-1 to TRBJ1-5, with unresolved D. Germline V lookup: CDR1 MGHDK, CDR2 SYGVNS. This CDR3 is 15 amino acids long. V was shortened by 4 bases and J by 3 bases, with 13 bases between the two germline ends. Here the CDR3 DNA reads TGTGCCAGCAGTGGGGGAGGGCAGAACAATCAGCCCCAGCATTTT. Translation: CASSGGGQNNQPQHF.

The chain couples TRBV27 to TRBJ2-1, with 10 nucleotides matching TRBD2. The CDR3 sequence is 16 residues long. Germline V gene sequence: CDR1 MNHEY, CDR2 SMNVEV (reference sequence). J lost 10 bases, V lost 8 bases, and 17 bases had no gene match. The CDR3 bases are TGTGCCAGCGCTACGAGCGGGGGGGCCTCCAAACGAGAGCAGTTCTTC. Its protein is CASATSGGASKREQFF.

This clonotype has ten or more counts. This chain links TRBV7-2 with TRBJ2-7; 8 bases fit TRBD2. The CDR3 is 15 amino acids. Germline lookup yields CDR1 SGHTA and CDR2 FQGNSA. The junction had 10 bases not matched to a gene; V was cut back by 2 bases and J by 7 bases. The CDR3 DNA follows: TGTGCCAGCAGCTTAATGGGGACTAGTTCGAAAGAGCAGTACTTC. This encodes CASSLMGTSSKEQYF.

This clonotype was detected ten times or more. The CDR3 nucleotides are TGCAGTGCTTTTGCCCTGGGGGGTATCGATACGCAGTATTTT. It codes for CSAFALGGIDTQYF. J is TRBJ2-3 and V is TRBV20-1, with a weak D call TRBD2 (6 bases). Looked up from germline, CDR1 is DFQATT and CDR2 is SNEGSKA (reference sequence). Deletions cut 5 bases from V and 6 bases from J, with 18 bases between. The CDR3 consists of 14 residues.

The chain recombines TRBV24-1 with TRBJ2-2; D is perhaps TRBD1 or TRBD2 (7 bases each). Looked up from germline, CDR1 is KGHDR and CDR2 is SFDVKD. V lost 4 bases, J lost 5 bases, and 19 bases lay in between. The CDR3 has 17 residues. CDR3 sequence (DNA): TGTGCCACCAGTGAACCACTGGGAGGGGGCTGGACCGGGGAGCTGTTTTTT. Translating gives CATSEPLGGGWTGELFF.

This clonotype was observed at least ten times. The chain has TRBV6-1 and TRBJ2-1; 8 positions agree with TRBD2. V shed 5 bases, J shed 4 bases, and the junction held 4 bases outside the gene matches. This CDR3 comprises 14 residues. Germline loops: CDR1 MNHNS, CDR2 SASEGT. The CDR3 bases are TGTGCCAGCAGTCGGGGGGGAAAATACAATGAGCAGTTCTTC. Amino acid sequence: CASSRGGKYNEQFF.

There are a few counts of this clonotype. V gene TRBV9 combines with J gene TRBJ2-1; D is unclear. CDR3 length equals 15 residues. The V gene lost 0 bases and the J gene lost 4 bases, with 11 bases spanning the gap. Looked up from germline, CDR1 is SGDLS and CDR2 is YYNGEE. The CDR3 region is CASSVAAQPYNEQFF. The DNA of the CDR3 is TGTGCCAGCAGCGTAGCGGCCCAGCCATACAATGAGCAGTTCTTC.

The chain carries TRBV5-5 and TRBJ2-1, with 7 bases that match TRBD2. The CDR3 contains 16 residues. From germline, CDR1 is SGHKS and CDR2 YYEKEE (reference sequence). V gave up 3 bases and J gave up 5 bases; unmatched junction bases: 11. CDR3 nucleotides: TGTGCCAGCAGCTGGATTGCCGGGACTACCAACAATGAGCAGTTCTTC. Translating it yields CASSWIAGTTNNEQFF.

The chain employs TRBV5-1 and TRBJ2-3; D remains ambiguous. Per the germline V gene, CDR1 is SGHRS and CDR2 is YFSETQ. This CDR3 spans 15 amino acids. V lost 4 bases and J lost 2, with 14 bases in between. CDR3 sequence: CASSMPAHDTDTQYF. The CDR3, as DNA: TGCGCCAGCAGCATGCCAGCTCATGACACAGATACGCAGTATTTT.

The table lists this clonotype with a few counts. This chain uses TRBV6-1 with TRBJ2-5; TRBD1 agrees at 11 bases. Per the germline V gene, CDR1 is MNHNS and CDR2 is SASEGT. The V segment lost 2 bases and the J segment 5 bases; nucleotides outside the gene matches: 7. The CDR3 is made up of 16 amino acids. The DNA of the CDR3 is TGTGCCAGCAGTGAATCAGGAGGACAGGGGGCGGAGACCCAGTACTTC. It encodes CASSESGGQGAETQYF.

This clonotype was observed at least ten times. The chain combines TRBV20-1 with TRBJ2-7; D tentatively reads TRBD1 or TRBD2 (5 bases each). Germline V gene data show CDR1 as DFQATT and CDR2 as SNEGSKA (reference sequence). The CDR3 length is 13 residues. Trimming removed 1 base from V and 2 bases from J, with 9 bases in between. CDR3 amino acids: CSARAGTTYEQYV. DNA of the CDR3: TGCAGTGCTAGAGCCGGGACCACCTACGAGCAGTACGTC.

The rearrangement uses TRBV29-1 and TRBJ2-1, with TRBD2 as a possible D gene (6 bases). The CDR3 totals 18 residues. Germline assignment: CDR1 SQVTM and CDR2 ANQGSEA. Trimming pared 4 bases from V and 1 base from J, leaving 23 bases between. The CDR3 nucleotides read TGCAGCGTTGTGGCCCTGGGTAGCCTCAGCGGGTCCTACAATGAGCAGTTCTTC. This gives the protein CSVVALGSLSGSYNEQFF.

This clonotype was seen a few times. The chain joins TRBV5-1 to TRBJ2-3; D not resolved. This CDR3 is 15 amino acids long. V was trimmed by 2 bases and J by 2 bases, leaving 12 bases between them. Germline V gene sequence: CDR1 SGHRS, CDR2 YFSETQ. Here the CDR3 DNA reads TGCGCCAGCAGCTTTGCGGACCGTTCCACAGATACGCAGTATTTT. Its translation is CASSFADRSTDTQYF.

The chain uses TRBV9 and TRBJ2-7, with 7 bases lining up with TRBD1. The CDR3 spans 13 residues. Germline V CDR1 and CDR2: SGDLS, YYNGEE. The ends lost 3 bases at V and 9 bases at J; junction bases unmatched: 9. The CDR3 nucleotides are TGTGCCAGCAGCGCTCGAAGGGGGCACGGGCAGTACGTC. Amino acids: CASSARRGHGQYV.

This clonotype was seen a handful of times. The V and J genes are TRBV28 and TRBJ2-5, with 11 nucleotides matching TRBD2. CDR1 and CDR2 from the germline V gene are MDHEN and SYDVKM. V was pared by 10 bases and J by 4 bases, with 14 bases of the junction left unmatched. The CDR3 has 16 residues. The CDR3 bases are TGTGCCACCCGGATTAGCGGGAGGGTAGAGGGAGAGACCCAGTACTTC. It specifies CATRISGRVEGETQYF.

This clonotype showed up many times. V gene TRBV5-1 combines with J gene TRBJ2-3; 7 bases agree with TRBD1. This CDR3 contains 17 residues. The germline V gene encodes CDR1 SGHRS and CDR2 YFSETQ. The V segment lost 3 bases and the J segment 2 bases; nucleotides outside the gene matches: 12. The CDR3 loop is CASSSGMGQGVTDTQYF. The CDR3 DNA reads TGCGCCAGCAGCTCAGGCATGGGGCAGGGGGTCACAGATACGCAGTATTTT.

Ten or more counts support this clonotype. The chain has TRBV5-1 and TRBJ2-4; 8 bases are a match to TRBD1. The germline V gene encodes CDR1 SGHRS and CDR2 YFSETQ. The CDR3 covers 17 residues. V lost 3 bases to trimming and J lost 6 bases; unmatched junction nucleotides: 14. CDR3 DNA: TGCGCCAGCAGCTCGACGGACAGGGCGTTTTGGGGAAACATTCAGTACTTC. This encodes CASSSTDRAFWGNIQYF. Full variable domain (outside the CDR3, taken from reference TRBV5-1 and TRBJ2-4): KAGVTQTPRYLIKTRGQQVTLSCSPISGHRSVSWYQQTPGQGLQFLFEYFSETQRNKGNFPGRFSGRQFSNSRSEMNVSTLELGDSALYLCASSSTDRAFWGNIQYFGAGTRLSVL.

This clonotype was detected only a few times. The chain combines TRBV7-8 with TRBJ1-1; 7 positions match TRBD1. Germline values: CDR1 SGHVS, CDR2 FQNEAQ. With V trimmed by 6 bases and J by 8 bases, 6 bases remained unmatched. CDR3 size: 12 residues. The CDR3 DNA follows: TGTGCCAGCAGTCCCGGGACAGTCGAAGCTTTCTTT. This codes for CASSPGTVEAFF.

This clonotype was found many times. This sequence joins TRBV6-6 and TRBJ1-1; no clear D gene. Deletions cut 6 bases from V and 5 bases from J, with 10 bases between. Germline CDR1 MNHNY, CDR2 SVGAGI (reference sequence). There are 12 residues in the CDR3. For the CDR3, the DNA is TGTGCCAGCAGCCACCCGGGAACTGAAGCTTTCTTT. It yields the protein CASSHPGTEAFF.

This clonotype was detected only a few times. The chain joins TRBV11-3 to TRBJ2-1; 11 bases match TRBD2. The germline V gene has CDR1 SGHNT and CDR2 YENEEA. The CDR3 is 15 residues long. Trimming at V came to 6 bases and at J to 4 bases, leaving 5 bases not matched to a gene. The CDR3 region has the DNA TGTGCCAGCAGGGAGGGACTAGCGGAATACAATGAGCAGTTCTTC. Amino acid sequence: CASREGLAEYNEQFF.

The chain uses TRBV7-6 and TRBJ1-4; the D is unclear. V lost 2 bases and J lost 7, with 11 bases in between. The germline V gene encodes CDR1 SGHVS and CDR2 FNYEAQ. The CDR3 is made up of 14 amino acids. DNA of the CDR3: TGTGCCAGCAGCTTAACGGGATTCGGTGAAAAACTGTTTTTT. Residues: CASSLTGFGEKLFF.

This clonotype was seen many times. The rearrangement uses TRBV5-1 and TRBJ2-2; 7 nucleotides line up with TRBD1. The CDR3 sequence is 17 residues long. The V segment lost 0 bases and the J segment 3 bases; nucleotides outside the gene matches: 8. Germline CDR1 and CDR2: SGHRS and YFSETQ. This CDR3 is CASSLDPDRLDTGELFF. CDR3 DNA sequence: TGCGCCAGCAGCTTGGATCCGGACAGGCTGGACACCGGGGAGCTGTTTTTT.

The chain links TRBV29-1 to TRBJ1-1, with D unclear. CDR1 is SQVTM and CDR2 is ANQGSEA in the germline V gene. Trimming removed 4 bases at V and 1 base at J, with 7 bases between. CDR3 length: 12 residues. CDR3 loop: CSVAGGNTEAFF. DNA of the CDR3: TGCAGCGTTGCAGGCGGGAACACTGAAGCTTTCTTT. Full variable domain (outside the CDR3, taken from reference TRBV29-1 and TRBJ1-1): SAVISQKPSRDICQRGTSLTIQCQVDSQVTMMFWYRQQPGQSLTLIATANQGSEATYESGFVIDKFPISRPNLTFSTLTVSNMSPEDSSIYLCSVAGGNTEAFFGQGTRLTVV.

This clonotype was counted a few times. The chain carries TRBV28 and TRBJ1-4, with D maybe TRBD1 (6 bases). This CDR3 is built from 11 residues. Trimming pared 6 bases from V and 16 bases from J, leaving 15 bases between. Germline V gene data show CDR1 as MDHEN and CDR2 as SYDVKM. CDR3 coding DNA: TGTGCCAGCAGCGACAGGATCCTCTCGTTTTTT. This sequence encodes CASSDRILSFF.

This clonotype was counted ten times or more. The chain has TRBV12-3 or TRBV12-4 and TRBJ2-5, with 7 bases that match TRBD2. The CDR3 length is 12 residues. V gave up 6 bases and J gave up 5 bases; unmatched junction bases: 3. The CDR3 nucleotides are TGTGCCAGCAGCTTGCGGGAGGAGACCCAGTACTTC. This gives the protein CASSLREETQYF.

This clonotype was seen ten or more times. The chain is built from TRBV29-1 and TRBJ1-1, with 12 bases identical to TRBD1. This CDR3 is 16 amino acids long. Trimming removed 4 bases from V and 0 bases from J; junction bases left unmatched: 6. Germline lookup yields CDR1 SQVTM and CDR2 ANQGSEA. CDR3 amino acids: CSVAGTGGRMNTEAFF. In DNA form, the CDR3 reads TGCAGCGTTGCTGGGACAGGGGGCCGAATGAACACTGAAGCTTTCTTT.